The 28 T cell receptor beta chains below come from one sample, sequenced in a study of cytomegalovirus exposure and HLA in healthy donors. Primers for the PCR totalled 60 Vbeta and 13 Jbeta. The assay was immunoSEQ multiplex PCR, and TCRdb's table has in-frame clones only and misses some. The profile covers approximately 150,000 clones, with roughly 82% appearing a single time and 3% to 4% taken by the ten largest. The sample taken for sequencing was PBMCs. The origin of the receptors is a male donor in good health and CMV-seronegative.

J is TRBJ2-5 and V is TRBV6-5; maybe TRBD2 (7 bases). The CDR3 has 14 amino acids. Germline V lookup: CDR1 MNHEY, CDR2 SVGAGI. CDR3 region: CAEKLGGAGETQYF. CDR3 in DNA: TGTGCAGAAAAGTTGGGGGGGGCGGGGGAGACCCAGTACTTC.

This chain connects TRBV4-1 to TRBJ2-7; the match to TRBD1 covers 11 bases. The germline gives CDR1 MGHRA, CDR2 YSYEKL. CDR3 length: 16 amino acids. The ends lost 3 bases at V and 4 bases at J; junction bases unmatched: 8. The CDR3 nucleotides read TGCGCCAGCAGCCATCCCGGACAGGGGGCTAGGTACGAGCAGTACTTC. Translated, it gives CASSHPGQGARYEQYF.

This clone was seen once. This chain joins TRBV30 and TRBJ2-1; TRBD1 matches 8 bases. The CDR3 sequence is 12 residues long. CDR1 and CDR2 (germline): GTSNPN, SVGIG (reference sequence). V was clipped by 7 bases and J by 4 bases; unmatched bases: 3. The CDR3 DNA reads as TGTGCCTTCACAGGGGGATACAATGAGCAGTTCTTC. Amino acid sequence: CAFTGGYNEQFF.

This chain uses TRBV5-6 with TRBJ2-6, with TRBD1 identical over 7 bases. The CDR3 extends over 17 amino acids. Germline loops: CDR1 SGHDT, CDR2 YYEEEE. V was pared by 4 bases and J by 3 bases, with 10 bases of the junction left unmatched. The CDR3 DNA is TGTGCCAGCAGCAGAACAGGGGTCCTCTATGGGGCCAACGTCCTGACTTTC. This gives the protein CASSRTGVLYGANVLTF. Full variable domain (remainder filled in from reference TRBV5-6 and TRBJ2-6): DAGVTQSPTHLIKTRGQQVTLRCSPKSGHDTVSWYQQALGQGPQFIFQYYEEEERQRGNFPDRFSGHQFPNYSSELNVNALLLGDSALYLCASSRTGVLYGANVLTFGAGSRLTVL.

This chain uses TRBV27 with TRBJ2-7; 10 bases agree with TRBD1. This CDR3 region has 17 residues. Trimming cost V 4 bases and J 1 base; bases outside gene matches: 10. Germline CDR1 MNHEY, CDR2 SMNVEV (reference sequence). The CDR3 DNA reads TGTGCCAGCAGTTATTACCCTCCGGGACAGGGGTCCTACGAGCAGTACTTC. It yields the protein CASSYYPPGQGSYEQYF.

The CDR3 coding sequence is TGTGCCACCAGCAGAGGGGGGACTAGCGGACCATTGGGGGAGACCCAGTACTTC. Protein: CATSRGGTSGPLGETQYF. The chain carries TRBV15 and TRBJ2-5; 11 bases map to TRBD2. After removal of 1 base from V and 5 bases from J, the junction contained 12 bases not matched to a gene. The CDR3 sequence is 18 residues long. CDR1 is LNHNV, CDR2 YYDKDF, per germline (reference sequence).

This chain's CDR3 is CASSLERPSTDTQYF. CDR3 DNA: TGTGCCAGCAGCTTAGAGCGTCCAAGCACAGATACGCAGTATTTT. The chain links TRBV7-9 to TRBJ2-3; D ambiguous. This CDR3 is 15 amino acids long. Per the germline V gene, CDR1 is SEHNR and CDR2 is FQNEAQ (reference sequence). Trimming cost V 1 base and J 0 bases, with 8 bases left between them.

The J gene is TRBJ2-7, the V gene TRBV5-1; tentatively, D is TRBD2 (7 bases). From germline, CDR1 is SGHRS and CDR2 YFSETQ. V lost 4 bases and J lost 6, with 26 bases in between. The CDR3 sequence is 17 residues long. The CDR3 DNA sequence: TGCGCCAGCAGCCCGTCGAGGGCGGGGGCAGTCTTTAGCGAGCAGTACTTC. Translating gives CASSPSRAGAVFSEQYF.

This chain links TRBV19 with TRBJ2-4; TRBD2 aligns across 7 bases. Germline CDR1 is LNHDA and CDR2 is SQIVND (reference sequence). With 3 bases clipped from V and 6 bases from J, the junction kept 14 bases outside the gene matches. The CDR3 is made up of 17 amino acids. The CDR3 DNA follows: TGTGCCAGTAGTATTTCACCGTTGGGAGGGCCACCAAACATTCAGTACTTC. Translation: CASSISPLGGPPNIQYF.

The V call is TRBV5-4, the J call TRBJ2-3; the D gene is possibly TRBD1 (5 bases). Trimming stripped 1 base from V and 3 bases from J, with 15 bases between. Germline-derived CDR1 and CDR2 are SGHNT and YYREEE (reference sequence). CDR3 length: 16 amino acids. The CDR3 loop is CASSLYRLKGTDTQYF. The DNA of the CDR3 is TGTGCCAGCAGCTTGTATCGGTTGAAGGGGACAGATACGCAGTATTTT.

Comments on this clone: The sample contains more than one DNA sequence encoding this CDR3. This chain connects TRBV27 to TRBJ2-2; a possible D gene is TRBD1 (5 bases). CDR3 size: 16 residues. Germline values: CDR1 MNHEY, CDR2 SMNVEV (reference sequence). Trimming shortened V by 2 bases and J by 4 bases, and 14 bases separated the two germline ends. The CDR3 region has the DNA TGTGCCAGCAGTTTACTGGAGTTTACAGGCACCGGGGAGCTGTTTTTT. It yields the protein CASSLLEFTGTGELFF.

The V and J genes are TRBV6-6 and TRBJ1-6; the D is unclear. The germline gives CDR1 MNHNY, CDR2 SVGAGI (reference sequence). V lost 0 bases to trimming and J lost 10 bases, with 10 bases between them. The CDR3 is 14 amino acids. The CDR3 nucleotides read TGTGCCAGCAGTTACTCAGAGAAGTACTCACCCCTCCACTTT. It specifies CASSYSEKYSPLHF.

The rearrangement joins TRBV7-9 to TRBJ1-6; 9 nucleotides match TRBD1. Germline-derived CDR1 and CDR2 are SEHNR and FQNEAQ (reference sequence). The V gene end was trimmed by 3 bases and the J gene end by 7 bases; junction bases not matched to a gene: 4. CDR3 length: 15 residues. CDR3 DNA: TGTGCCAGCAGCTTGGGGGACAGGGCGAATTCACCCCTCCACTTT. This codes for CASSLGDRANSPLHF.

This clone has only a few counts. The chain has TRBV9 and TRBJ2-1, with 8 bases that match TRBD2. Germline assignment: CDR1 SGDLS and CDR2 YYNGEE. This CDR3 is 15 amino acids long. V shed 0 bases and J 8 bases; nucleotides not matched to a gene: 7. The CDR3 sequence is CASSVGNSGADEQFF. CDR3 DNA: TGTGCCAGCAGCGTAGGAAATAGCGGGGCCGATGAGCAGTTCTTC.

In DNA, the CDR3 is TGTGCCAGCAGCGGGGAGACAGGAAATAATTCACCCCTCCACTTT. Protein: CASSGETGNNSPLHF. The chain recombines TRBV9 with TRBJ1-6; tentative D call: TRBD1 (6 bases). The CDR3 runs to 15 residues. The V gene lost 3 bases and the J gene lost 5 bases, with 12 bases spanning the gap. Germline CDR1 SGDLS, CDR2 YYNGEE.

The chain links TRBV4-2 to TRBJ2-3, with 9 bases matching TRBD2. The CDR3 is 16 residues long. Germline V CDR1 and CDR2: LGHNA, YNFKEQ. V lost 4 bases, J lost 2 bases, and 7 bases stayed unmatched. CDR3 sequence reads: CASSPWVAGDTDTQYF. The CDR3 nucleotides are TGTGCCAGCAGCCCTTGGGTAGCGGGAGACACAGATACGCAGTATTTT.

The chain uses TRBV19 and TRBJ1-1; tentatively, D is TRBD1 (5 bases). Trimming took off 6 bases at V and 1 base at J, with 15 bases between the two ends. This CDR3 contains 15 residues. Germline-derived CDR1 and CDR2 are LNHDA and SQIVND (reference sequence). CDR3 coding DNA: TGTGCCAGTAGGATTATGGGGCAGTCGAACACTGAAGCTTTCTTT. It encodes CASRIMGQSNTEAFF.

This chain's CDR3 is CAIRQGAGEETQYF. The DNA for the CDR3 is TGTGCCATCAGACAGGGGGCCGGGGAGGAGACCCAGTACTTC. The chain combines TRBV10-3 with TRBJ2-5; TRBD1 matches 9 bases. Unmatched junction bases numbered 7, after V lost 6 bases and J lost 5 bases. The CDR3 runs to 14 residues. Germline values: CDR1 ENHRY, CDR2 SYGVKD.

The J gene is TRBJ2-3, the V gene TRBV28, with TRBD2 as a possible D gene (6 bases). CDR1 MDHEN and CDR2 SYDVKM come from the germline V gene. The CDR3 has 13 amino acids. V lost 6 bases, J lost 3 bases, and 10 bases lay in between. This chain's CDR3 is CASRRGTTDTQYF. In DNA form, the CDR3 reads TGTGCCAGCAGACGAGGGACTACAGATACGCAGTATTTT.

DNA for the CDR3: TGTGCCAGCAGCTTAGGGTCGGACTTTTATGAAAAACTGTTTTTT. Translated: CASSLGSDFYEKLFF. This sequence joins TRBV7-9 and TRBJ1-4; D is undetermined. Deletions cut 1 base from V and 6 bases from J, with 12 bases between. Germline assignment: CDR1 SEHNR and CDR2 FQNEAQ (reference sequence). This CDR3 comprises 15 residues. The whole variable domain, remainder taken from reference TRBV7-9 and TRBJ1-4, is DTGVSQNPRHKITKRGQNVTFRCDPISEHNRLYWYRQTLGQGPEFLTYFQNEAQLEKSRLLSDRFSAERPKGSFSTLEIQRTEQGDSAMYLCASSLGSDFYEKLFFGSGTQLSVL.

CDR3 residues: CASSLDRQVYNEQFF. CDR3 nucleotides: TGTGCCAGCAGCTTAGATCGACAGGTCTACAATGAGCAGTTCTTC. The genes are TRBV11-3 and TRBJ2-1; D possibly corresponds to TRBD1 (6 bases). The germline gives CDR1 SGHNT, CDR2 YENEEA. CDR3 length: 15 residues. V dropped 0 bases and J dropped 3 bases, with 9 bases sitting between them.

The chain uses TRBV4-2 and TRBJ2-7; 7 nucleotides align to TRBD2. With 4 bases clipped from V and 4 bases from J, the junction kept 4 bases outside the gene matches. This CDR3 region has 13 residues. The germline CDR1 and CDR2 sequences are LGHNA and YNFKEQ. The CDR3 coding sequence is TGTGCCAGCAGCCCCGGGACTATGTACGAGCAGTACTTC. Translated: CASSPGTMYEQYF.

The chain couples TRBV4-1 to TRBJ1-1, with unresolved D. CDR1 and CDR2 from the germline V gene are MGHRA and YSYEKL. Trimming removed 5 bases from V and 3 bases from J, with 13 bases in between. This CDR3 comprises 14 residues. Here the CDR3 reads CASSEILNDTEAFF. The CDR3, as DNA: TGCGCCAGCAGCGAAATACTAAACGACACTGAAGCTTTCTTT.

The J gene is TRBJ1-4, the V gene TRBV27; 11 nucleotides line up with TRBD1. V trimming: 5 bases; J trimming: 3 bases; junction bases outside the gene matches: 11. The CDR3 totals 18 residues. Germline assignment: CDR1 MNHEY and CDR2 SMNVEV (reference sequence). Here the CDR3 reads CASSAWTGGQEPNEKLFF. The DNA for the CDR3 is TGTGCCAGCAGTGCTTGGACAGGGGGCCAAGAGCCTAATGAAAAACTGTTTTTT.

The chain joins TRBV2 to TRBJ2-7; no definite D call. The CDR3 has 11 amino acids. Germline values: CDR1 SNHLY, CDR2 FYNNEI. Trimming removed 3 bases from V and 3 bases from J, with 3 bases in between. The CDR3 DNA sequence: TGTGCCAGCAGTGACGGCTACGAGCAGTACTTC. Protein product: CASSDGYEQYF.

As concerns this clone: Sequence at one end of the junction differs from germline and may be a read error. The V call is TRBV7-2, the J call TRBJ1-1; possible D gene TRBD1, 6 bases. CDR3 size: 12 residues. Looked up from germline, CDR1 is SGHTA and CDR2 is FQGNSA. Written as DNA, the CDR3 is TGTGCCAGCAGCGCTTACAGGGCTGACGCTTTCTTT. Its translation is CASSAYRADAFF.

This CDR3 reads CATRTGPSYEQYF. CDR3 sequence (DNA): TGCGCCACCCGGACAGGCCCCTCCTACGAGCAGTACTTC. The rearrangement links TRBV5-1 to TRBJ2-7; 7 bases are shared with TRBD1. The CDR3 contains 13 residues. From germline, CDR1 is SGHRS and CDR2 YFSETQ. The V gene end was trimmed by 9 bases and the J gene end by 0 bases; junction bases not matched to a gene: 6.

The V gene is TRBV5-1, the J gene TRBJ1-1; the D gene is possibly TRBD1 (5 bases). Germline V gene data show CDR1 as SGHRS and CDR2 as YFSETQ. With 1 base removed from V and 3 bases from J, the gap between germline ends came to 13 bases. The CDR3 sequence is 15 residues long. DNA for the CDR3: TGCGCCAGCAGCTTGAGCGAGGGGACTTACACTGAAGCTTTCTTT. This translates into CASSLSEGTYTEAFF.